The clone carrying this T cell receptor beta chain was detected a few times. Antigen unknown. The use of a sample-barcoded 5' primer and a J-beta primer mix characterized a second PCR of roughly 7 to 11 cycles. A single record per CDR3 protein comes from TCRdb applying MiXCR to the 5' RACE reads. The sample has roughly 1,000,000 distinct CDR3 sequences, 20% to 25% seen once; the top ten hold approximately 0.79%. These data come from a study of blood T cells in healthy people across ages. Study observations and caveats: Investigators viewed diversity estimates from one million T cells as underestimates, the study reported.

V shed 5 bases and J 3 bases; nucleotides not matched to a gene: 8. CDR3 length: 16 amino acids. CDR1 and CDR2 from the germline V gene are SGHDT and YYEEEE. Roughly 10 milliliters of peripheral blood were drawn from each donor. Another study also made use of these data, one on T cells of mothers and their children. That investigation notes: Reads obtained per mother exceeded 9.5 million TCR beta CDR3 reads, with some 3 million obtained per child. Thymic selection molds TCR recombination output in a comparable way in related and unrelated pairs.

The sequencing sample was made of blood. This clonotype was sampled from a girl aged 2 to 10 in good health. The chain couples TRBV5-6 to TRBJ2-3, with 11 nucleotides matching TRBD2. The CDR3 DNA is TGTGCCAGCAGGTTCATAGCGGGAGGGCCAACAGATACGCAGTATTTT. It specifies CASRFIAGGPTDTQYF.